Listed below are T cell receptor beta chains from one sample, sequenced in a study of cytomegalovirus exposure and HLA in healthy donors. The assay was immunoSEQ multiplex PCR, and TCRdb's table has in-frame clones only and misses some. The data contain some 180,000 clones, about 89% of them singletons. The sequencing sample was made of PBMCs. All receptors come from a man aged 25-45 years in good health and CMV-seropositive. Each CDR3 is given with its conserved first and last residue. Fields, in order: D gene, J gene, clone size, V gene, CDR3 DNA, CDR3 protein. The D gene is left open where the match is weak. Clone size is stated in some rows and not others, as once, few, many or a class when expanded.

d_gene: -
j_gene: TRBJ2-2
abundance: once
v_gene: TRBV29-1
CDR3nt: TGCAGCGGCGGGCCCGACGCCACGAACACCGGGGAGCTGTTTTTT
CDR3aa: CSGGPDATNTGELFF

d_gene: TRBD2
j_gene: TRBJ2-7
abundance: few
v_gene: TRBV18
CDR3nt: TGTGCCAGCTCACCGGCGGGGGACCCCTACGAGCAGTACTTC
CDR3aa: CASSPAGDPYEQYF

d_gene: -
j_gene: TRBJ2-7
abundance: -
v_gene: TRBV6-4
CDR3nt: TGTGCCAGCAGTGACCCCCCGGGGGAGCAGTACTTC
CDR3aa: CASSDPPGEQYF

d_gene: -
j_gene: TRBJ2-1
abundance: -
v_gene: TRBV2
CDR3nt: TGTGCCAGCAGTTGGGGGACTACAGGGGGATCCTACAATGAGCAGTTCTTC
CDR3aa: CASSWGTTGGSYNEQFF

d_gene: -
j_gene: TRBJ1-2
abundance: -
v_gene: TRBV9
CDR3nt: TGTGCCAGCAGCGATAACTACTATGGCTACACCTTC
CDR3aa: CASSDNYYGYTF

d_gene: -
j_gene: TRBJ2-1
abundance: few
v_gene: TRBV5-6
CDR3nt: TGTGCCAGCAGCTCCGGGACCCTCGGGCCCAATGAGCAGTTCTTC
CDR3aa: CASSSGTLGPNEQFF

d_gene: -
j_gene: TRBJ1-1
abundance: -
v_gene: TRBV6-5
CDR3nt: TGTGCCAGCAGTGTACTTAACTCGGGGACTGAAGCTTTCTTT
CDR3aa: CASSVLNSGTEAFF

d_gene: -
j_gene: TRBJ2-1
abundance: -
v_gene: TRBV5-5
CDR3nt: TGTGCCAGCAGCTTCGGGACAAACGCAAACAATGAGCAGTTCTTC
CDR3aa: CASSFGTNANNEQFF

d_gene: -
j_gene: TRBJ2-3
abundance: -
v_gene: TRBV30
CDR3nt: TGTGCCTGGAGTGGGGGCGGATTTAGCACAGATACGCAGTATTTT
CDR3aa: CAWSGGGFSTDTQYF

d_gene: -
j_gene: TRBJ1-2
abundance: -
v_gene: TRBV29-1
CDR3nt: TGCAGCGTTGAAGAAATAGGGCTTTATGGCTACACCTTC
CDR3aa: CSVEEIGLYGYTF

d_gene: -
j_gene: TRBJ1-1
abundance: -
v_gene: TRBV4-1
CDR3nt: TGCGCCAGCAGCCAAGAGCCGACAAGGCCGTACACTGAAGCTTTCTTT
CDR3aa: CASSQEPTRPYTEAFF

d_gene: -
j_gene: TRBJ1-1
abundance: -
v_gene: TRBV29-1
CDR3nt: TGCAGCGTAGTCATGGGCGGGGGAACTGAAGCTTTCTTT
CDR3aa: CSVVMGGGTEAFF

d_gene: TRBD2
j_gene: TRBJ2-5
abundance: -
v_gene: TRBV7-9
CDR3nt: TGTGCCAGCAGATTAGGCGGGGGGCAAGAGACCCAGTACTTC
CDR3aa: CASRLGGGQETQYF

d_gene: -
j_gene: TRBJ2-2
abundance: -
v_gene: TRBV7-3
CDR3nt: TGTGCCAGCAGCCAGCAAAGAGCTAACACCGGGGAGCTGTTTTTT
CDR3aa: CASSQQRANTGELFF

d_gene: TRBD1
j_gene: TRBJ1-5
abundance: -
v_gene: TRBV7-3
CDR3nt: TGTGCCAGCAGCTCCGCCGGGACAGACTATAGCAATCAGCCCCAGCATTTT
CDR3aa: CASSSAGTDYSNQPQHF

d_gene: TRBD2
j_gene: TRBJ2-7
abundance: -
v_gene: TRBV4-2
CDR3nt: TGTGCCAGCAGCCAGGGGTTACTAGCGGGAGAATACGAGCAGTACTTC
CDR3aa: CASSQGLLAGEYEQYF

d_gene: -
j_gene: TRBJ2-1
abundance: -
v_gene: TRBV5-6
CDR3nt: TGTGCCAGCAGCTTCGGTCTCGGGCAGTTCTTC
CDR3aa: CASSFGLGQFF

d_gene: TRBD1
j_gene: TRBJ2-7
abundance: -
v_gene: TRBV19
CDR3nt: TGTGCCAGTAGCCGGGACAGGGACTACGAGCAGTACTTC
CDR3aa: CASSRDRDYEQYF

d_gene: TRBD1
j_gene: TRBJ2-5
abundance: -
v_gene: TRBV2
CDR3nt: TGTGCCAGCAGCCTTGACAGGGAGCCTCAAGAGACCCAGTACTTC
CDR3aa: CASSLDREPQETQYF

d_gene: -
j_gene: TRBJ1-5
abundance: -
v_gene: TRBV6-5
CDR3nt: TGTGCCAGCAGTTCCGAGGTTGGTCAGCCCCAGCATTTT
CDR3aa: CASSSEVGQPQHF

d_gene: -
j_gene: TRBJ2-2
abundance: -
v_gene: TRBV9
CDR3nt: TGTGCCAGCAGCTTCCGGACCGACACCGGGGAGCTGTTTTTT
CDR3aa: CASSFRTDTGELFF

d_gene: TRBD1
j_gene: TRBJ2-2
abundance: -
v_gene: TRBV6-5
CDR3nt: TGTGCCAGCAGCTACAAGACAGGGGGGTTTGGGGAGCTGTTTTTT
CDR3aa: CASSYKTGGFGELFF

d_gene: -
j_gene: TRBJ2-2
abundance: -
v_gene: TRBV2
CDR3nt: TGTGCCAGCAGTGAAGCGTTAGAAGCCGGGGAGCTGTTTTTT
CDR3aa: CASSEALEAGELFF

d_gene: TRBD1
j_gene: TRBJ1-4
abundance: -
v_gene: TRBV7-9
CDR3nt: TGTGCCAGCAGCCGGGGACAGTTGGGGGAAAAACTGTTTTTT
CDR3aa: CASSRGQLGEKLFF

d_gene: TRBD1
j_gene: TRBJ2-2
abundance: -
v_gene: TRBV11-3
CDR3nt: TGTGCCAGCAGCTCTCCCTGGGGACAGGGGAACACCGGGGAGCTGTTTTTT
CDR3aa: CASSSPWGQGNTGELFF

d_gene: -
j_gene: TRBJ2-7
abundance: -
v_gene: TRBV20-1
CDR3nt: TGCAGTGCTAGCCCCGCCTACGAGCAGTACTTC
CDR3aa: CSASPAYEQYF

d_gene: -
j_gene: TRBJ2-1
abundance: -
v_gene: TRBV4-1
CDR3nt: TGCGCCAGCAGCCAACCTGCGTCCCGCAATGAGCAGTTCTTC
CDR3aa: CASSQPASRNEQFF

d_gene: TRBD2
j_gene: TRBJ2-1
abundance: -
v_gene: TRBV27
CDR3nt: TGTGCCAGCACCAGGGGACTAGCGGGAGGGAATGAGCAGTTCTTC
CDR3aa: CASTRGLAGGNEQFF

d_gene: -
j_gene: TRBJ1-5
abundance: once
v_gene: TRBV6-5
CDR3nt: TGTGCCAGCAGGCGACTAGGGATGGGCAATCAGCCCCAGCATTTT
CDR3aa: CASRRLGMGNQPQHF

d_gene: -
j_gene: TRBJ1-5
abundance: -
v_gene: TRBV30
CDR3nt: TGTGCCTGGAGTGATCAGACAGGTACTCAGCCCCAGCATTTT
CDR3aa: CAWSDQTGTQPQHF

d_gene: -
j_gene: TRBJ2-7
abundance: -
v_gene: TRBV11-3
CDR3nt: TGTGCCAGCAGCTTAGTAGACGAGCAGTACTTC
CDR3aa: CASSLVDEQYF

d_gene: -
j_gene: TRBJ2-5
abundance: -
v_gene: TRBV9
CDR3nt: TGTGCCAGCAGCGTTGATGGGGTACAAGAGACCCAGTACTTC
CDR3aa: CASSVDGVQETQYF

d_gene: -
j_gene: TRBJ2-3
abundance: -
v_gene: TRBV27
CDR3nt: TGTGCCAGCAGTTTGTATGGGGATCAGGGTAGCACAGATACGCAGTATTTT
CDR3aa: CASSLYGDQGSTDTQYF

d_gene: -
j_gene: TRBJ2-5
abundance: -
v_gene: TRBV6-5
CDR3nt: TGTGCCAGCAGTTACGGGGCTAGGGGAGAGACCCAGTACTTC
CDR3aa: CASSYGARGETQYF

d_gene: -
j_gene: TRBJ2-3
abundance: -
v_gene: TRBV29-1
CDR3nt: TGCAGTGGTGGGGGAATCACAGATACGCAGTATTTT
CDR3aa: CSGGGITDTQYF

d_gene: -
j_gene: TRBJ2-7
abundance: -
v_gene: TRBV27
CDR3nt: TGTGCCAGCAGTTTATTCGGGGGGCCCTACGAGCAGTACTTC
CDR3aa: CASSLFGGPYEQYF

d_gene: TRBD1
j_gene: TRBJ2-7
abundance: -
v_gene: TRBV6-5
CDR3nt: TGTGCCAGCAGTTACCGGAGGGACAGGGACGAGCAGTACTTC
CDR3aa: CASSYRRDRDEQYF

d_gene: -
j_gene: TRBJ1-3
abundance: once
v_gene: TRBV5-1
CDR3nt: TGCGCCAGCAGCTTGGAGTCGGCAGGAAACACCATATATTTT
CDR3aa: CASSLESAGNTIYF

d_gene: -
j_gene: TRBJ2-5
abundance: once
v_gene: TRBV5-1
CDR3nt: TGCGCCAGCAGCTTGGCCGGGTTGCAGGGCGGGATTAGAGAGACCCAGTACTTC
CDR3aa: CASSLAGLQGGIRETQYF

d_gene: -
j_gene: TRBJ2-4
abundance: -
v_gene: TRBV25-1
CDR3nt: TGTGCCAGCAGTGAAGGTCCAGCGGGCATAGCCAAAAACATTCAGTACTTC
CDR3aa: CASSEGPAGIAKNIQYF

d_gene: -
j_gene: TRBJ2-7
abundance: -
v_gene: TRBV6-7
CDR3nt: TGTGCCAGCAGTTACTGGGGGAACGAGCAGTACTTC
CDR3aa: CASSYWGNEQYF

d_gene: TRBD1
j_gene: TRBJ2-1
abundance: -
v_gene: TRBV9
CDR3nt: TGTGCCAGCGTAGGACAGGGGGCTTACAATGAGCAGTTCTTC
CDR3aa: CASVGQGAYNEQFF

d_gene: TRBD1
j_gene: TRBJ1-2
abundance: once
v_gene: TRBV18
CDR3nt: TGTGCCAGCTCATCAGGACAGGGAGGTCTCAACTATGGCTACACCTTC
CDR3aa: CASSSGQGGLNYGYTF

d_gene: TRBD1
j_gene: TRBJ2-1
abundance: -
v_gene: TRBV9
CDR3nt: TGTGCCAGCAGAGCCGCCGGACAGGGTAACAATGAGCAGTTCTTC
CDR3aa: CASRAAGQGNNEQFF

d_gene: -
j_gene: TRBJ1-2
abundance: -
v_gene: TRBV5-8
CDR3nt: TGTGCCAGCAGCACGGGAAGGCTTGGCTACACCTTC
CDR3aa: CASSTGRLGYTF

d_gene: -
j_gene: TRBJ2-1
abundance: -
v_gene: TRBV9
CDR3nt: TGTGCCAGCAGCGTAGCCCCTAGCGGGACAGGCAATGAGCAGTTCTTC
CDR3aa: CASSVAPSGTGNEQFF

d_gene: TRBD2
j_gene: TRBJ2-4
abundance: -
v_gene: TRBV7-9
CDR3nt: TGTGCCAGCAGCTCTCCAGCGGGAGTGGCCAAAAACATTCAGTACTTC
CDR3aa: CASSSPAGVAKNIQYF

d_gene: TRBD1
j_gene: TRBJ1-4
abundance: -
v_gene: TRBV7-2
CDR3nt: TGTGCCAGCAGCTTAGCGGGGCAGGGGGGGAATGAAAAACTGTTTTTT
CDR3aa: CASSLAGQGGNEKLFF

d_gene: TRBD1
j_gene: TRBJ1-2
abundance: -
v_gene: TRBV6-5
CDR3nt: TGTGCCAGCACCTCGTGGGGACAGGGCGGCGGCTACACCTTC
CDR3aa: CASTSWGQGGGYTF

d_gene: -
j_gene: TRBJ1-1
abundance: -
v_gene: TRBV28
CDR3nt: TGTGCCAGCAGTGCTTATTATGGAACTGAAGCTTTCTTT
CDR3aa: CASSAYYGTEAFF

d_gene: TRBD1
j_gene: TRBJ2-4
abundance: -
v_gene: TRBV6-5
CDR3nt: TGTGCCAGCAGCGCACCACAGGGGGCCAAAAACATTCAGTACTTC
CDR3aa: CASSAPQGAKNIQYF

d_gene: -
j_gene: TRBJ1-5
abundance: -
v_gene: TRBV6-5
CDR3nt: TGTGCCAGCAGTTACTCAATAGCAAGCAATCAGCCCCAGCATTTT
CDR3aa: CASSYSIASNQPQHF

d_gene: -
j_gene: TRBJ1-2
abundance: -
v_gene: TRBV6-5
CDR3nt: TGTGCCAGCAGTTACTTAGGGAGGCCCGGGAATGGCTACACCTTC
CDR3aa: CASSYLGRPGNGYTF